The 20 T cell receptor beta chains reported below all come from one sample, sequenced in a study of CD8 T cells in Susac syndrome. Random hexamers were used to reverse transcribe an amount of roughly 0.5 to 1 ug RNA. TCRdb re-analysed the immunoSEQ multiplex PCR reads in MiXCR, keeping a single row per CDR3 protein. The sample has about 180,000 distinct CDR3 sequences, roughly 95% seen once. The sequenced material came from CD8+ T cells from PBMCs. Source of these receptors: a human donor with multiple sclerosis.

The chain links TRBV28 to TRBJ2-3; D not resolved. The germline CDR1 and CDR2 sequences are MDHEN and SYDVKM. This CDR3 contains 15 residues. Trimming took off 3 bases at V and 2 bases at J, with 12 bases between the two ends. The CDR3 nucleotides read TGTGCCAGCAGTTTGGGTCAGGAGTTCACAGATACGCAGTATTTT. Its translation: CASSLGQEFTDTQYF.

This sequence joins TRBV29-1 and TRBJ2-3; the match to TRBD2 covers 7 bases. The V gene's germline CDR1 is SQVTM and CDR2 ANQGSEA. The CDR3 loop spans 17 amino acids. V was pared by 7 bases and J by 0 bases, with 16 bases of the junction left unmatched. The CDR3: CSAARVRGRGSTDTQYF. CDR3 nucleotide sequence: TGCAGCGCTGCCAGAGTAAGAGGGAGGGGAAGCACAGATACGCAGTATTTT.

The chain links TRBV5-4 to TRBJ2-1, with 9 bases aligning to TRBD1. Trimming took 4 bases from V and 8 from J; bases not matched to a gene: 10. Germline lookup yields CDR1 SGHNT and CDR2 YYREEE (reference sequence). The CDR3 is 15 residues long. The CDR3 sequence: CASSPGTGFLHEQFF. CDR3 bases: TGTGCCAGCAGCCCAGGGACAGGGTTTTTGCATGAGCAGTTCTTC.

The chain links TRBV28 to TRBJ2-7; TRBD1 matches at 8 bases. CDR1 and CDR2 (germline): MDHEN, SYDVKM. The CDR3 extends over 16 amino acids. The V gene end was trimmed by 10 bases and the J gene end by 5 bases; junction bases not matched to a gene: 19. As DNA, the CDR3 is TGTGCCACCGAGGGCCTAACCGGGACAGGATCCCACGAGCAGTACTTC. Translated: CATEGLTGTGSHEQYF.

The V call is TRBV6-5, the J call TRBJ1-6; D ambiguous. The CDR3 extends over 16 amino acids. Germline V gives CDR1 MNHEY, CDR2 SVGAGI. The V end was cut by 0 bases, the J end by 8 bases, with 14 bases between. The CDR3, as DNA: TGTGCCAGCAGTTACTCCGTTACGGATAGTTATTCACCCCTCCACTTT. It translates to CASSYSVTDSYSPLHF.

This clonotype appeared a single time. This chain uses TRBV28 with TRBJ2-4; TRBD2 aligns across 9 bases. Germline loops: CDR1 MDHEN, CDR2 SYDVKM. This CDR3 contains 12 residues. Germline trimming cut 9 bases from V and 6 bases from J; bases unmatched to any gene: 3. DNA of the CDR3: TGTGCCAGTAGCGGGGGCACAAACATTCAGTACTTC. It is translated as CASSGGTNIQYF.

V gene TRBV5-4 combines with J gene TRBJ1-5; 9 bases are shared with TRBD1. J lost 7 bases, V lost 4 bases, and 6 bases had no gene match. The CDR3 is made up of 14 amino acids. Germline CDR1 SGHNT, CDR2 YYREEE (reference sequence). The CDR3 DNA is TGTGCCAGCAGCAAAAGACAGGGGGAACAGCCCCAGCATTTT. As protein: CASSKRQGEQPQHF. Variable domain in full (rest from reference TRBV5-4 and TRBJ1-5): ETGVTQSPTHLIKTRGQQVTLRCSSQSGHNTVSWYQQALGQGPQFIFQYYREEENGRGNFPPRFSGLQFPNYSSELNVNALELDDSALYLCASSKRQGEQPQHFGDGTRLSIL.

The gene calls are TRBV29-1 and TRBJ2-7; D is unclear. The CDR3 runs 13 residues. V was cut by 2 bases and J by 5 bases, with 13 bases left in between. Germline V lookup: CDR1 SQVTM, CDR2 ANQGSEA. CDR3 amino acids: CSVERPLGNEQYF. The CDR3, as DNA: TGCAGCGTTGAAAGGCCCTTGGGGAACGAGCAGTACTTC.

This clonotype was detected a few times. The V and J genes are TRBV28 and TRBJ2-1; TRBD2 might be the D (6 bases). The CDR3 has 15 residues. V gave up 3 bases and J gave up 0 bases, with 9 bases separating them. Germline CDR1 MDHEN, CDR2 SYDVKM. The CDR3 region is CASSFAGSSYNEQFF. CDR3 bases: TGTGCCAGCAGTTTTGCGGGGAGCTCCTACAATGAGCAGTTCTTC.

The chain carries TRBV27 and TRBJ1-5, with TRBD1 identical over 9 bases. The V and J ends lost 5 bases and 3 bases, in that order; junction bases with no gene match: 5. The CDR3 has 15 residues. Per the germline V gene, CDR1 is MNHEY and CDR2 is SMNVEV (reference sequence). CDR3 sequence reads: CASSHRDRDNQPQHF. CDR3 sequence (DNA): TGTGCCAGCAGTCACCGGGACAGGGACAATCAGCCCCAGCATTTT.

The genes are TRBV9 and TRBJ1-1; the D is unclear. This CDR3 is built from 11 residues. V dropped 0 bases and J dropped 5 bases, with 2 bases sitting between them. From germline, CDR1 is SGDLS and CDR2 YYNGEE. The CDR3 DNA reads TGTGCCAGCAGCGTAGTTACTGAAGCTTTCTTT. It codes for CASSVVTEAFF.

The CDR3 DNA is TGTGCCAGCAGTTACGACGGCACTGAAGCTTTCTTT. It encodes CASSYDGTEAFF. The chain employs TRBV6-6 and TRBJ1-1; D is undetermined. CDR3 length equals 12 residues. Trimming stripped 2 bases from V and 4 bases from J, with 5 bases between. Looked up from germline, CDR1 is MNHNY and CDR2 is SVGAGI (reference sequence).

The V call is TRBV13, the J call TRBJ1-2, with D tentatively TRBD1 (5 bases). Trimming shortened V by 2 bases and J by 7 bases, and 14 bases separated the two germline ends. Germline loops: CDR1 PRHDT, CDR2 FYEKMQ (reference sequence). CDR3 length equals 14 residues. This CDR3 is CASSLYPGMGGYTF. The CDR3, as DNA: TGTGCCAGCAGCTTATACCCAGGGATGGGTGGCTACACCTTC.

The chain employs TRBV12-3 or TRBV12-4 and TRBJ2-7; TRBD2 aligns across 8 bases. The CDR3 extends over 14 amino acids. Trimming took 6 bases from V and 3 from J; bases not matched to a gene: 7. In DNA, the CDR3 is TGTGCCAGCAGCCCGGGACTAGACAACTACGAGCAGTACTTC. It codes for CASSPGLDNYEQYF.

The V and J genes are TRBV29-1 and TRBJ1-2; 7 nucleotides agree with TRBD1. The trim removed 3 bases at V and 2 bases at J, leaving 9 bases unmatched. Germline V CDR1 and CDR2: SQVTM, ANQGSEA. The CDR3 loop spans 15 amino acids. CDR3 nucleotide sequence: TGCAGCGTTGAGACCGGGACAGCTACAAACTATGGCTACACCTTC. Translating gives CSVETGTATNYGYTF.

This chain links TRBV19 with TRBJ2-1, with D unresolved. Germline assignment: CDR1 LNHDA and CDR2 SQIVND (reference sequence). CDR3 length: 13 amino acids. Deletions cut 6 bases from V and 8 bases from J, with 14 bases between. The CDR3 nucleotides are TGTGCCAGTAGGGGGATGGATTATCATGAGCAGTTCTTC. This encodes CASRGMDYHEQFF.

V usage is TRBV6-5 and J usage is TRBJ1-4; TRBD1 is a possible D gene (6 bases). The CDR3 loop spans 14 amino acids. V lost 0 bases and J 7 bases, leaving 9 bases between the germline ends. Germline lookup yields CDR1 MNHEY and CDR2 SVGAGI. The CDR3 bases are TGTGCCAGCAGTTACTCGACGGGGGCTGAAAAACTGTTTTTT. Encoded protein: CASSYSTGAEKLFF.

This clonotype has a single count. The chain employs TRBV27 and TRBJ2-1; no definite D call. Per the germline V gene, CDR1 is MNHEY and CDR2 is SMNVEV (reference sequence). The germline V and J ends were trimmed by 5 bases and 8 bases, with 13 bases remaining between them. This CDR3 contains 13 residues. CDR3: CASSPGSADEQFF. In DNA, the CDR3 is TGTGCCAGCAGTCCCGGGTCGGCTGATGAGCAGTTCTTC.

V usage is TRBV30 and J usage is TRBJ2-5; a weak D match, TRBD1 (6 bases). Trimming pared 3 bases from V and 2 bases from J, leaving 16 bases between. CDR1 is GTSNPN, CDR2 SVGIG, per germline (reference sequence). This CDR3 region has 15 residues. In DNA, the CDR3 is TGTGCCTGGAGCGCGACTACGCAGGGGCAAGAGACCCAGTACTTC. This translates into CAWSATTQGQETQYF.

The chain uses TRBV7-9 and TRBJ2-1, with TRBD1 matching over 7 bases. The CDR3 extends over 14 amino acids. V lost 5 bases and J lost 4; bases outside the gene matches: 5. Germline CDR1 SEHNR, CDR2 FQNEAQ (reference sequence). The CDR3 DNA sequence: TGTGCCAGCAGCAAGACAGGGTTTTACAATGAGCAGTTCTTC. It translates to CASSKTGFYNEQFF.